The clone carrying this T cell receptor beta chain came up a few times. Its cognate antigen is unknown. This CDR3 has 13 residues. V lost 2 bases to trimming and J lost 6 bases, with 11 bases between them. The germline gives CDR1 SNHLY, CDR2 FYNNEI. Whole-study findings and limits: Tumor memory CD4+ T cell TCR gene usage was found to cluster with blood and lymph node memory CD4+ cells and with lymph node naive CD4+ cells.

TCRdb re-analysed the 5' RACE reads in MiXCR, keeping a single row per CDR3 protein. The sample includes about 10,000 distinct CDR3 sequences, about a quarter of them seen just once. Tregs were sorted as CD4+CD25+CD127-/low cells. The source material was Tregs sorted from a lymph node. The sequence was obtained from a female donor with breast cancer. This chain joins TRBV2 and TRBJ2-7, with D possibly being TRBD1 or TRBD2 (5 bases each). CDR3 in DNA: TGTGCCAGCAGTGAACGGGGCCTTCGCGAGCAGTACTTC. Its translation is CASSERGLREQYF.